The T cell receptor (beta chain) under discussion was sequenced for a study of Tregs in tolerant kidney transplant recipients. Study in general: Mixed chimerism was transient after nonmyeloablative marrow transplants from related graft donors.

Profiled with immunoSEQ multiplex PCR; TCRdb holds only in-frame clones, not every one. The table has 95,000 to 120,000 clones, 90% seen once; the top ten hold about 0.35%. This sequence was found in a human donor who received a combined kidney and bone marrow transplant. This sample comprised CD4+ T cells from blood, obtained before the transplant.

The CDR3 loop reads CASSLGDRGTGANVLTF. The CDR3 DNA sequence: TGTGCCAGCAGCTTGGGGGACAGGGGTACTGGGGCCAACGTCCTGACTTTC. The V call is TRBV5-6, the J call TRBJ2-6; 10 bases map to TRBD1. V shed 0 bases, J shed 2 bases, and the junction held 2 bases outside the gene matches. This CDR3 is built from 17 residues. From germline, CDR1 is SGHDT and CDR2 YYEEEE. Based on the CDR3 plus reference TRBV5-6 and TRBJ2-6, the full variable domain is DAGVTQSPTHLIKTRGQQVTLRCSPKSGHDTVSWYQQALGQGPQFIFQYYEEEERQRGNFPDRFSGHQFPNYSSELNVNALLLGDSALYLCASSLGDRGTGANVLTFGAGSRLTVL.